This T cell receptor (beta chain) was profiled in a study of CD4 T cells in relation to SARS-CoV-2 and coronaviruses. Study-wide points: Memory recall responses, not primary responses primed in culture, are what the assay detects.

To note about this clone: As yet, its antigen is unknown.

Clones were read by immunoSEQ multiplex PCR, and TCRdb kept only the in-frame ones, dropping some. The sample has under 90,000 clones; approximately 93% are singletons. Germline V lookup: CDR1 LNHDA, CDR2 SQIVND (reference sequence). The CDR3 has 14 amino acids. Trimming stripped 5 bases from V and 3 bases from J, with 13 bases between. CD4+ T cells from unexposed donors were obtained before the COVID-19 pandemic (2011-2018). The sequenced material came from naive CD4+ T cells from PBMCs. The subset denotes: naive CD4+ T cells isolated by negative enrichment. The clonotype was recovered from a human donor in good health. The J gene is TRBJ1-2, the V gene TRBV19; no reliable D call. The CDR3 here is CASSPTGPHYGYTF. The CDR3 DNA reads as TGTGCCAGTAGTCCAACCGGGCCACACTATGGCTACACCTTC.